Listed below are T cell receptor beta chains from one sample, sequenced in a study of blood T cell repertoires in COVID-19. TCRdb keeps only in-frame clones here, not all; method: immunoSEQ multiplex PCR. The table records approximately 97,000 clones, around 84% of them present only once. The sequenced material came from peripheral blood. The source of these receptors is a human donor in a cohort sampled during active COVID-19. The CDR3 runs from the conserved cysteine through the conserved F or W.

v_call cdr3_aa
TRBV5-6 CASSRTGDYQPQHF
TRBV7-8 CASSSSLAGGNYEQYF
TRBV9 CASSDRGSETQYF
TRBV5-1 CASSLGPTRTYEQYF
TRBV3-1/TRBV3-2 CASSQDVWNTEAFF
TRBV19 CASSGYAGGADTQYF
TRBV7-2 CASSLGAGGKSETQYF
TRBV18 CASSRTGGGYSNQPQHF
TRBV10-3 CAISDDGGAYEQYF
TRBV5-1 CASSLPGTGASGNTIYF
TRBV28 CASSFAGTTQPQHF
TRBV6-1 CASSEWTDNYGYTF
TRBV4-1 CASREGRGRGPSNTGELFF
TRBV19 CASTTGGAGQPQHF
TRBV7-9 CASSLAETSYNEQFF
TRBV5-1 CASRRGGSETDTQYF
TRBV2 CASSAHPTGTKNIQYF
TRBV19 CASSIDSQLGLAQYF
TRBV27 CASSKDRLQPQHF
TRBV7-2 CASSSHGTANTEAFF
TRBV6-5 CASSYFVGGNTGELFF
TRBV27 CASSLQGALNEQYF
TRBV4-3 CASSLPRNTYTEAFF
TRBV6-5 CASSTGQGAPGYTF
TRBV5-5 CASSFQGTLMNTEAFF
TRBV6-2/TRBV6-3 CASSLLGQLSYNEQFF
TRBV7-3 CASSARAGAYEQYF
TRBV5-4 CASSPSGLAGKNTQYF
TRBV5-6 CASSRGLAGVSGQFF
TRBV19 CASSLSLDRGLGGNTEAFF
TRBV7-2 CASSLEGTSGEREQFF
TRBV15 CATSRDSTVPGQPQHF
TRBV6-2/TRBV6-3 CASSSSLPTEAFF
TRBV5-6 CASSLAGEQFF
TRBV6-5 CASSRGGSYNEQFF
TRBV27 CASSGFSAGNTEAFF
TRBV19 CASSMGLNLETQYF
TRBV6-6 CASSYSEGQPQHF
TRBV19 CASSIGTGTNEKLFF
TRBV3-1/TRBV3-2 CASSQGWTANTGELFF
TRBV7-3 CASQDREVTGELFF
TRBV11-3 CASSLGERTEAFF
TRBV2 CASSEGRAGANVLTF
TRBV5-1 CASSLVLGPAGPDTQYF
TRBV14 CASSQQTGFYYGYTF
TRBV28 CASSAGGARGNTIYF
TRBV7-2 CASSLAGTRMGHEQYF
TRBV12-3/TRBV12-4 CASSPFSAEAFF
TRBV10-2 CASRSLAGGWADTQYF
TRBV6-2/TRBV6-3 CASSYSGSLRADTQYF
TRBV6-1 CASSELWRGEQFF
TRBV7-8 CASSSDRGRGNYGYTF
TRBV5-6 CASSLGRGSVGYTF
TRBV27 CASSFGRQGADYEQYF
TRBV25-1 CASSDPGQGHSPLHF
TRBV7-3 CASSFSGTGGALNTGELFF
TRBV7-8 CASSLAYISRNYGYTF
TRBV2 CASSLDRGLGANVLTF
TRBV2 CAKGPSGGAREQYF
TRBV11-3 CASSQQGLPGELFF